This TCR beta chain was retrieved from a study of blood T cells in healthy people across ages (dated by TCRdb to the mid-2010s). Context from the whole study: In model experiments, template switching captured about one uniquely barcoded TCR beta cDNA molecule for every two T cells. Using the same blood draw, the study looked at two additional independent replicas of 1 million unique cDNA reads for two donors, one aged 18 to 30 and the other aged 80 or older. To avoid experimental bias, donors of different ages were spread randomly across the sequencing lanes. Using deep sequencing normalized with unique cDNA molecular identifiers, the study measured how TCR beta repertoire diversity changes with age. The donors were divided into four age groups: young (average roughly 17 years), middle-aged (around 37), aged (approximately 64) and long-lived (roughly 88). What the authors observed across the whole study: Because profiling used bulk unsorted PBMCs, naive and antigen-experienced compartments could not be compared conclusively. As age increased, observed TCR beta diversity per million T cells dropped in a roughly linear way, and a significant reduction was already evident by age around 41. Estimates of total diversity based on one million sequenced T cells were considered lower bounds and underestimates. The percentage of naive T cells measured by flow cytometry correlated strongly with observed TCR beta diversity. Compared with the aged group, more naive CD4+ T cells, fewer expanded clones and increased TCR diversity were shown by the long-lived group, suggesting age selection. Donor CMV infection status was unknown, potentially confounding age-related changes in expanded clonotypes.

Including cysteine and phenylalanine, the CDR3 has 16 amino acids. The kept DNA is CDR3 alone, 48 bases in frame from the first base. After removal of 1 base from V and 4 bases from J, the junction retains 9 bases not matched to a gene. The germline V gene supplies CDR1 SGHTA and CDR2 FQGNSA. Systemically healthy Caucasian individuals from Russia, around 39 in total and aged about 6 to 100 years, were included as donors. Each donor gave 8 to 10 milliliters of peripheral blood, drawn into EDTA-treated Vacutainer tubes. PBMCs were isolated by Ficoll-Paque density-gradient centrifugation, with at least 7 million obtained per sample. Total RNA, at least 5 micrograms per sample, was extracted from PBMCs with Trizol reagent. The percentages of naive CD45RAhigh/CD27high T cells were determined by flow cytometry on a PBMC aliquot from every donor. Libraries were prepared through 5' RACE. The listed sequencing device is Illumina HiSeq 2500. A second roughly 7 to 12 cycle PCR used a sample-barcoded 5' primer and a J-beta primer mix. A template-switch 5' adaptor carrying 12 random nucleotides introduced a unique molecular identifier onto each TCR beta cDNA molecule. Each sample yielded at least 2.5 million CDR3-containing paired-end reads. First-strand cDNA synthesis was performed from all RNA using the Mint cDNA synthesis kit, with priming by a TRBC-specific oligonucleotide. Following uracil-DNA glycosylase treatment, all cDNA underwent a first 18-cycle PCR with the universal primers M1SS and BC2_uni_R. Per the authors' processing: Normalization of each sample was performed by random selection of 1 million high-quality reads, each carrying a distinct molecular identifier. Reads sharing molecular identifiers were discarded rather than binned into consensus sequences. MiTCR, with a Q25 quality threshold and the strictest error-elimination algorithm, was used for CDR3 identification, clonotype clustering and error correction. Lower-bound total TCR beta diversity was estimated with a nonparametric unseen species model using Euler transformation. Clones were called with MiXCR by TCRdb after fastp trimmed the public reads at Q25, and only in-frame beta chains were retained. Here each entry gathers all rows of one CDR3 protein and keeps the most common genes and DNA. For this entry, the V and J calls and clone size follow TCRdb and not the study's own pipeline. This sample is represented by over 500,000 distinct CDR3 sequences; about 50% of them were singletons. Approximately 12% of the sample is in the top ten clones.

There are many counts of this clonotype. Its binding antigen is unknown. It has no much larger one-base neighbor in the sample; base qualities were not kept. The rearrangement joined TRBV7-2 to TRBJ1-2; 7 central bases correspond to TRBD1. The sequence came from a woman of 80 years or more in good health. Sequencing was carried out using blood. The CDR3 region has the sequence CASSLGGTVYIYGYTF. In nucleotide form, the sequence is TGTGCCAGCAGCTTAGGTGGGACAGTATATATCTATGGCTACACCTTC.